The entry below describes one TCR beta chain. Some clones are missing from TCRdb's copy, which holds only in-frame ones; the method was immunoSEQ multiplex PCR. There are some 71,000 clones in the sample; approximately 97% occur only once, and 0.18% lies in the top ten. V dropped 4 bases and J dropped 4 bases, with 11 bases sitting between them. CDR1 and CDR2 from the germline V gene are SGHNT and YENEEA. This CDR3 has 14 amino acids. The record originates from a study of technical replicates of blood from a few donors. This TCR was sampled from a human donor in good health. This chain links TRBV11-3 with TRBJ2-1, with a possible D match to TRBD2 (5 bases). Input material: T cells isolated from PBMCs. The CDR3 region has the DNA TGTGCCAGCAGCTACCGTCGGGGTTACAATGAGCAGTTCTTC. It is translated as CASSYRRGYNEQFF.